This T cell receptor (beta chain) originates from a study of blood T cell repertoires in COVID-19. Overall study: The samples span acute and convalescent COVID-19 from the United States, Italy and Spain. T cells, B-cell-depleted T cells, or PBMCs supplied cDNA or gDNA.

The CDR3 spans 14 residues. Trimming shortened V by 1 base and J by 3 bases, and 8 bases separated the two germline ends. CDR1 and CDR2 from the germline V gene are SGHRS and YFSETQ. Under the authors' procedure: Researchers report that nucleated cell counts were estimated from reference gene primer amplification. Measured with immunoSEQ multiplex PCR; TCRdb has only the in-frame clones, and not every one. The V and J calls and clone size were taken over from that table, and D and trimming were inferred from the DNA. This repertoire shows more than 85,000 clones, around 87% found once; its top ten account for 15% to 20%.

The sequence derives from a human donor in a cohort sampled during active COVID-19. The sequenced sample consisted of peripheral blood. The chain is built from TRBV5-1 and TRBJ2-1, with D hard to call. Here the CDR3 reads CASSLYTIYNEQFF. The CDR3 nucleotides are TGCGCCAGCAGCTTGTATACAATCTACAATGAGCAGTTCTTC. Together with reference TRBV5-1 and TRBJ2-1, the CDR3 gives the full variable domain: KAGVTQTPRYLIKTRGQQVTLSCSPISGHRSVSWYQQTPGQGLQFLFEYFSETQRNKGNFPGRFSGRQFSNSRSEMNVSTLELGDSALYLCASSLYTIYNEQFFGPGTRLTVL.